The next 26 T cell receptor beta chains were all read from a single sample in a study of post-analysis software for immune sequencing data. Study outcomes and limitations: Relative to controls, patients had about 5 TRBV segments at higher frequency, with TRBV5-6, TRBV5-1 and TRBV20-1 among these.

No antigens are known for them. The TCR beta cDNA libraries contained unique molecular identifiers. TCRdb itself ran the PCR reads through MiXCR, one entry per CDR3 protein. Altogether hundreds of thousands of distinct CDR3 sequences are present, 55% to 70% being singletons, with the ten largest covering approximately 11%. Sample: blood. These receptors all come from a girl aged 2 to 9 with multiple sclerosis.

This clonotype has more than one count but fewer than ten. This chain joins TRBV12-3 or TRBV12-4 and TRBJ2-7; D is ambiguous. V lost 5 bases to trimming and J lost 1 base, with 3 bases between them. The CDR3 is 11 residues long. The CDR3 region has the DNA TGTGCCAGCAGTAAGTCCTACGAGCAGTACTTC. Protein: CASSKSYEQYF.

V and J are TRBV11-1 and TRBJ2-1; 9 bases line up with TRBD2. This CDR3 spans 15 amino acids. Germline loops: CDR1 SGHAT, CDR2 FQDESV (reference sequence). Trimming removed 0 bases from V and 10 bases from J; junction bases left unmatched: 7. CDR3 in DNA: TGTGCCAGCAGCTTAGCTGCGGGAGGGCCACCAGAGCAGTTCTTC. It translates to CASSLAAGGPPEQFF.

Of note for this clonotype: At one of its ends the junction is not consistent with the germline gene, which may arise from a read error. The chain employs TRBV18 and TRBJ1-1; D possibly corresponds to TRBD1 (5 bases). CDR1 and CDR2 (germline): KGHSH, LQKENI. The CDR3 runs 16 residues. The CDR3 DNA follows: TGTGTCAGCTCACCACCGTCATCCGGGACTGGGACTGAAGCTTTCTTT. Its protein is CVSSPPSSGTGTEAFF.

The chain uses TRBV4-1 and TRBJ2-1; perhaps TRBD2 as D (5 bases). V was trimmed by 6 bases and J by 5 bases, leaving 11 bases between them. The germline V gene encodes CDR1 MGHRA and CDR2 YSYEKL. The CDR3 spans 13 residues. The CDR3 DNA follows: TGCGCCAGCAGACAAACGGGAAACAATGAGCAGTTCTTC. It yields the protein CASRQTGNNEQFF.

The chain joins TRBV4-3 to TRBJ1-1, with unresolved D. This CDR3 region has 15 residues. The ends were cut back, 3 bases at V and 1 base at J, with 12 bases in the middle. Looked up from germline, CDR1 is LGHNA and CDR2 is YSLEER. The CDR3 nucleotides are TGCGCCAGCAGCCATGATGATAGGTCGAACACTGAAGCTTTCTTT. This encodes CASSHDDRSNTEAFF.

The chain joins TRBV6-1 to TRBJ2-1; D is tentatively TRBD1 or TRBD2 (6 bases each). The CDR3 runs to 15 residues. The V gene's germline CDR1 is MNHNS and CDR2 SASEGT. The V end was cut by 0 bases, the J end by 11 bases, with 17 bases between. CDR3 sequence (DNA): TGTGCCAGCAGTGAAGCGCTGAGGGGGGAGCGGAAGCAGTTCTTC. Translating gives CASSEALRGERKQFF.

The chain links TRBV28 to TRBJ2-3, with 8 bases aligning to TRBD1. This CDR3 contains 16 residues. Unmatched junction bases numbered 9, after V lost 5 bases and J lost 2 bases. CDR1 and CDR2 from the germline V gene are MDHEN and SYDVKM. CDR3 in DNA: TGTGCCAGCAGTCCGCGGACAGGGTGGGACACAGATACGCAGTATTTT. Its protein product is CASSPRTGWDTDTQYF.

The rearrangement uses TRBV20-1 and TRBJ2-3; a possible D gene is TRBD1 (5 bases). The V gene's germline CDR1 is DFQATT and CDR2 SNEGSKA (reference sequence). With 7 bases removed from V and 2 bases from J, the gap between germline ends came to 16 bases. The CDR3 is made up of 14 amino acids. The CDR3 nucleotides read TGCAGTGTGGAAGGGGCAGGGAACACAGATACGCAGTATTTT. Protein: CSVEGAGNTDTQYF.

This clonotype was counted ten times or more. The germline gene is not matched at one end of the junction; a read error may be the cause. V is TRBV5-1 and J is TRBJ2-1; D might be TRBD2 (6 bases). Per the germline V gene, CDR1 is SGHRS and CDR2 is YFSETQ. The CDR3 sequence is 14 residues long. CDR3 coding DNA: TGTGCCAGCAGCCTTGGCGGGGCCTACAATGAGCAGTTCTTC. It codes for CASSLGGAYNEQFF.

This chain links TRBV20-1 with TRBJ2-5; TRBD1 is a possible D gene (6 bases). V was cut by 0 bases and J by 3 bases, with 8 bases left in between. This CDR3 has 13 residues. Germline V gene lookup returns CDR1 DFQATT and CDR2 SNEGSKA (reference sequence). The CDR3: CSAREDSKETQYF. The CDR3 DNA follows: TGCAGTGCTAGAGAGGACAGCAAAGAGACCCAGTACTTC.

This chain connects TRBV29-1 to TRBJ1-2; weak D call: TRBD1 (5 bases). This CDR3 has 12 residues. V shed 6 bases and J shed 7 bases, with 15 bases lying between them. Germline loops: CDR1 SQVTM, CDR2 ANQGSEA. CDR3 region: CSVLSGLGGYTF. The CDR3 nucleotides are TGCAGCGTATTATCAGGGCTGGGTGGCTACACCTTC. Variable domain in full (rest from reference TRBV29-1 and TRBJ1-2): SAVISQKPSRDICQRGTSLTIQCQVDSQVTMMFWYRQQPGQSLTLIATANQGSEATYESGFVIDKFPISRPNLTFSTLTVSNMSPEDSSIYLCSVLSGLGGYTFGSGTRLTVV.

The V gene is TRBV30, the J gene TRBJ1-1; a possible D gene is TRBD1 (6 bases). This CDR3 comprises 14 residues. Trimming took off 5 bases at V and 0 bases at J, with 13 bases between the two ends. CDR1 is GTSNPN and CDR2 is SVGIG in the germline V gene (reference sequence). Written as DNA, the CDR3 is TGTGCCTGGGGCTTCAGGGGACTGAACACTGAAGCTTTCTTT. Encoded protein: CAWGFRGLNTEAFF.

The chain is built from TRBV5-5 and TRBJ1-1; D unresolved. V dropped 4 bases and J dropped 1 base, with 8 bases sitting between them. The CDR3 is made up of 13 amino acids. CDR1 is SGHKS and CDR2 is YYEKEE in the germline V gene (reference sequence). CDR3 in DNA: TGTGCCAGCAGCGTGGCCCAGAACACTGAAGCTTTCTTT. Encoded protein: CASSVAQNTEAFF.

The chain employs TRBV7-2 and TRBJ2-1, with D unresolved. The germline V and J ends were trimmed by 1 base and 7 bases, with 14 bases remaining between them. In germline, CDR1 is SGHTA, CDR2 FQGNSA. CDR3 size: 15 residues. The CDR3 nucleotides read TGTGCCAGCAGCTTAGATCCCGGTTTTCCTAATGAGCAGTTCTTC. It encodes CASSLDPGFPNEQFF.

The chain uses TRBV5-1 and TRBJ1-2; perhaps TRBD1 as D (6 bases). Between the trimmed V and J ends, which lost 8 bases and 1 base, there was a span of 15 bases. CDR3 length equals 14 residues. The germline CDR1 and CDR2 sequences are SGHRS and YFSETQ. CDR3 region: CASRTGKGNYGYTF. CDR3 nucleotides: TGCGCCAGTAGAACAGGGAAGGGTAACTATGGCTACACCTTC.

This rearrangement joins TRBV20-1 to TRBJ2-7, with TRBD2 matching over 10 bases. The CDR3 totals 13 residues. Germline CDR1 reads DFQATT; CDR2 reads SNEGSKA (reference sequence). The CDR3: CSVAGGRVDEQYF. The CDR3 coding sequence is TGCTCGGTAGCGGGAGGTCGGGTCGACGAGCAGTACTTC.

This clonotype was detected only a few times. CDR3 bases: TGTGCCAGCAGCCCCTGGAGGGCGGAGACCCAGTACTTC. This sequence encodes CASSPWRAETQYF. The rearrangement uses TRBV7-8 and TRBJ2-5; tentative D call: TRBD2 (6 bases). CDR1 and CDR2 from the germline V gene are SGHVS and FQNEAQ. The CDR3 extends over 13 amino acids. The ends were cut back, 5 bases at V and 5 bases at J, with 12 bases in the middle.

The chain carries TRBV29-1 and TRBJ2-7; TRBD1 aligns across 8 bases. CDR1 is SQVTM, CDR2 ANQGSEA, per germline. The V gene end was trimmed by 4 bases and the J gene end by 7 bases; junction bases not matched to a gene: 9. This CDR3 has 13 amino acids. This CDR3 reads CSVAADRVGEQYF. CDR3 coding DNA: TGCAGCGTTGCGGCGGACAGGGTGGGGGAGCAGTACTTC.

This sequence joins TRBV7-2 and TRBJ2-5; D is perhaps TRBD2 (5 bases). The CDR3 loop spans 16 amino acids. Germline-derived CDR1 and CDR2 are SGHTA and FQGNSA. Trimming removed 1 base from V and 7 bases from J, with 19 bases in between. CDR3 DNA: TGTGCCAGCAGCTTAGTCGTTAGCGAGGCCTCGGGGACCCAGTACTTC. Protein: CASSLVVSEASGTQYF. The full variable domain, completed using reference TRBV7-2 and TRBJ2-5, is GAGVSQSPSNKVTEKGKDVELRCDPISGHTALYWYRQSLGQGLEFLIYFQGNSAPDKSGLPSDRFSAERTGGSVSTLTIQRTQQEDSAVYLCASSLVVSEASGTQYFGPGTRLLVL.

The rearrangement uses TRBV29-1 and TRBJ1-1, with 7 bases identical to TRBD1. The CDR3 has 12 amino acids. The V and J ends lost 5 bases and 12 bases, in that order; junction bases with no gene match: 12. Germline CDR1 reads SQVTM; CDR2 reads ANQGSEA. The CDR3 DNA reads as TGCAGCGTTAACCCGACAGGGTCTGATACTTTCTTT. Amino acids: CSVNPTGSDTFF.

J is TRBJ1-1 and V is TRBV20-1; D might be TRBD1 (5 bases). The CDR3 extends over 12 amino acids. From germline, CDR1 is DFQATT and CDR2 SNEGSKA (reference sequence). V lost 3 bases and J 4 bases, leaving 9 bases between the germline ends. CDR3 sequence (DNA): TGCAGTGCTAGGAGGGACGGCACTGAAGCTTTCTTT. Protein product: CSARRDGTEAFF.

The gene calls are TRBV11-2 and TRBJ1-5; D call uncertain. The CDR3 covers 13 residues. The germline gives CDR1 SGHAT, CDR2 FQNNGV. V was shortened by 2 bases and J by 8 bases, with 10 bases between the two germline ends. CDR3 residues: CASSLIPQKPQHF. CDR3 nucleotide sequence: TGTGCCAGCAGCTTAATACCCCAAAAGCCCCAGCATTTT.

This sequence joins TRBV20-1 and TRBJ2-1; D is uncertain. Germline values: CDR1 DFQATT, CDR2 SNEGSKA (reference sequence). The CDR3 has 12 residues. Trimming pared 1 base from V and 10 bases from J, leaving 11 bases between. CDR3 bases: TGCAGTGCTAGAGGGGGAACCAAAGAGCAGTTCTTC. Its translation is CSARGGTKEQFF.

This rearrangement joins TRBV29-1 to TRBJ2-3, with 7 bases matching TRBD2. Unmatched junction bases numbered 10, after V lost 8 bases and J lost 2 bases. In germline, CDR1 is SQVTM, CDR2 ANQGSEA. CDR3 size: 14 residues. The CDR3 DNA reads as TGCAGCTCGTACCTAGCGGCGCACACAGATACGCAGTATTTT. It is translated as CSSYLAAHTDTQYF.

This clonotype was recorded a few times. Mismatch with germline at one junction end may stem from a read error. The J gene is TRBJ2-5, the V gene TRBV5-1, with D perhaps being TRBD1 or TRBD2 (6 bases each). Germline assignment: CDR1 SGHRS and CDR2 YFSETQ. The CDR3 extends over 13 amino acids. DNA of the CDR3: TGTGCCAGCAGTTTCGGGGGCGTAGAGACCCAGTACTTC. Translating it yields CASSFGGVETQYF.

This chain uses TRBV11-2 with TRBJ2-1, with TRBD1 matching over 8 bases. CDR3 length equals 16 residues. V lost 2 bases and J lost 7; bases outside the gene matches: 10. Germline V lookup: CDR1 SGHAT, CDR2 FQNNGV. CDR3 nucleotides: TGTGCCAGCAGCTTATCGATCAGGGGGCGCCGGAATGAGCAGTTCTTC. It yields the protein CASSLSIRGRRNEQFF.